One and the same sample provided the 31 T cell receptor beta chains below, sequenced in a study of T cell responses to AZD1222 COVID-19 vaccine. TCRdb's copy holds only in-frame clones and misses some; the assay was immunoSEQ multiplex PCR. The sample yields more than 85,000 clones, about 90% seen once. The sequenced sample was peripheral blood, obtained 28 days after the second AZD1222 dose. The receptors come from an adult who received the AZD1222 COVID-19 vaccine.

The chain employs TRBV11-3 and TRBJ1-2; 9 nucleotides match TRBD1. The V gene end was trimmed by 5 bases and the J gene end by 2 bases; junction bases not matched to a gene: 3. This CDR3 is built from 14 residues. The germline CDR1 and CDR2 sequences are SGHNT and YENEEA. The CDR3 DNA is TGTGCCAGCAGCCCCGGGACAGGGAACTATGGCTACACCTTC. Translating it yields CASSPGTGNYGYTF.

The V call is TRBV11-2, the J call TRBJ1-2; 9 bases are a match to TRBD1. Germline CDR1 and CDR2: SGHAT and FQNNGV. This CDR3 contains 14 residues. The ends lost 2 bases at V and 8 bases at J; junction bases unmatched: 6. The CDR3 sequence is CASSLTEQGAGYTF. DNA of the CDR3: TGTGCCAGCAGCTTAACAGAACAGGGGGCGGGCTACACCTTC.

The chain combines TRBV19 with TRBJ1-4; no clear D. Germline loops: CDR1 LNHDA, CDR2 SQIVND (reference sequence). There are 12 residues in the CDR3. Between the trimmed V and J ends, which lost 3 bases and 11 bases, there was a span of 10 bases. The CDR3 nucleotides read TGTGCCAGTAGTATCACCGGGATCAAACTGTTTTTT. Protein product: CASSITGIKLFF.

J is TRBJ1-2 and V is TRBV27, with 8 bases lining up with TRBD1. The CDR3 contains 17 residues. CDR1 is MNHEY, CDR2 SMNVEV, per germline (reference sequence). Trimming took 6 bases from V and 1 from J; bases not matched to a gene: 13. CDR3 nucleotides: TGTGCCAGCAGCCGATGGTCCGGACAGGGCCGTAACTATGGCTACACCTTC. Translation gives CASSRWSGQGRNYGYTF.

The chain recombines TRBV5-1 with TRBJ1-1; D gene unclear. From germline, CDR1 is SGHRS and CDR2 YFSETQ. Trimming cost V 2 bases and J 1 base, with 9 bases left between them. This CDR3 is 14 amino acids long. CDR3 residues: CASSFSTANTEAFF. CDR3 DNA: TGCGCCAGCAGCTTCTCTACAGCGAACACTGAAGCTTTCTTT. Filled out from reference TRBV5-1 and TRBJ1-1, the complete variable domain reads KAGVTQTPRYLIKTRGQQVTLSCSPISGHRSVSWYQQTPGQGLQFLFEYFSETQRNKGNFPGRFSGRQFSNSRSEMNVSTLELGDSALYLCASSFSTANTEAFFGQGTRLTVV.

V and J are TRBV28 and TRBJ1-4; D gene unclear. Germline V gene lookup returns CDR1 MDHEN and CDR2 SYDVKM. The CDR3 totals 13 residues. Trimming cost V 7 bases and J 3 bases, with 9 bases left between them. CDR3 region: CASMKWSNEKLFF. The CDR3 DNA reads as TGTGCCAGCATGAAGTGGTCTAATGAAAAACTGTTTTTT.

This clone was seen more than once but under ten times. The chain recombines TRBV3-1 (or the pseudogene TRBV3-2) with TRBJ2-5, with 9 bases aligning to TRBD1. CDR1 is LGHDT, CDR2 YNNKEL, per germline (reference sequence). CDR3 length: 12 amino acids. V trimming: 6 bases; J trimming: 5 bases; junction bases outside the gene matches: 1. In DNA form, the CDR3 reads TGTGCCAGCAGGGACAGGGGCGAGACCCAGTACTTC. It is translated as CASRDRGETQYF.

This rearrangement joins TRBV6-6 to TRBJ2-7; possible D gene TRBD1, 6 bases. V shed 4 bases and J shed 7 bases, with 20 bases lying between them. The CDR3 covers 15 residues. CDR1 and CDR2 from the germline V gene are MNHNY and SVGAGI (reference sequence). The CDR3 here is CASSSPGQIVREQYF. The CDR3 DNA reads as TGTGCCAGCAGTTCTCCTGGACAGATCGTACGAGAGCAGTACTTC.

The J gene is TRBJ1-1, the V gene TRBV28; 7 bases line up with TRBD1. CDR1 and CDR2 (germline): MDHEN, SYDVKM. This CDR3 is 14 amino acids long. The J segment lost 1 base and the V segment lost 5 bases, leaving 4 bases of the junction unmatched. The CDR3 loop is CASSRGGSNTEAFF. The DNA of the CDR3 is TGTGCCAGCAGTAGAGGGGGCTCGAACACTGAAGCTTTCTTT.

About this clone itself: One end of the junction is discordant with germline, which a read error may explain. The chain links TRBV6-5 to TRBJ2-7, with TRBD1 identical over 8 bases. The CDR3 consists of 13 residues. Germline V gene data show CDR1 as MNHEY and CDR2 as SVGAGI. The CDR3 loop is CAGGQDRTYEQHF. As DNA, the CDR3 is TGTGCCGGGGGACAGGACAGGACCTACGAGCAGCACTTC.

The genes are TRBV7-9 and TRBJ1-2; no firm D call. Germline V gene sequence: CDR1 SEHNR, CDR2 FQNEAQ (reference sequence). With 5 bases removed from V and 2 bases from J, the gap between germline ends came to 18 bases. The CDR3 spans 16 residues. CDR3 bases: TGTGCCAGCAGCCCATCCTGGCCTTCATCGAACTATGGCTACACCTTC. Its translation: CASSPSWPSSNYGYTF. Together with reference TRBV7-9 and TRBJ1-2, the CDR3 gives the full variable domain: DTGVSQNPRHKITKRGQNVTFRCDPISEHNRLYWYRQTLGQGPEFLTYFQNEAQLEKSRLLSDRFSAERPKGSFSTLEIQRTEQGDSAMYLCASSPSWPSSNYGYTFGSGTRLTVV.

This CDR3 is CASSGGQGDQPQHF. The CDR3 nucleotides are TGTGCCAGTAGTGGGGGACAGGGCGATCAGCCCCAGCATTTT. This chain connects TRBV19 to TRBJ1-5; TRBD1 matches at 9 bases. The CDR3 contains 14 residues. Germline CDR1 is LNHDA and CDR2 is SQIVND (reference sequence). Trimming cost V 5 bases and J 5 bases; bases outside gene matches: 4.

This clone was detected once. This chain connects TRBV7-8 to TRBJ1-1, with 9 nucleotides matching TRBD1. CDR1 is SGHVS and CDR2 is FQNEAQ in the germline V gene. V was clipped by 5 bases and J by 5 bases; unmatched bases: 9. The CDR3 has 15 residues. In DNA form, the CDR3 reads TGTGCCAGCAGCCCACGGGACAGGGTGGGGACTGAAGCTTTCTTT. This sequence encodes CASSPRDRVGTEAFF.

This clone is a singleton in its sample. This sequence joins TRBV6-5 and TRBJ1-5; 12 bases map to TRBD1. Germline V lookup: CDR1 MNHEY, CDR2 SVGAGI. The length of the CDR3 is 15 residues. V was clipped by 7 bases and J by 8 bases; unmatched bases: 9. The CDR3 protein is CASIPSGTGGEPQHF. The CDR3 DNA reads TGTGCCAGCATTCCCTCGGGGACAGGGGGCGAGCCCCAGCATTTT.

The chain links TRBV28 to TRBJ2-7; D may be TRBD1 (5 bases). Trimming took 4 bases from V and 3 from J, leaving 7 bases between them. Germline V gene sequence: CDR1 MDHEN, CDR2 SYDVKM. The CDR3 runs to 12 residues. CDR3 DNA: TGTGCCAGCAGTTCCAGGGTCTACGAGCAGTACTTC. Protein product: CASSSRVYEQYF.

The chain recombines TRBV18 with TRBJ1-5; no reliable D call. CDR1 and CDR2 from the germline V gene are KGHSH and LQKENI. V was pared by 2 bases and J by 6 bases, with 8 bases between. The CDR3 spans 13 residues. CDR3: CASSPGYGQPQHF. CDR3 nucleotides: TGTGCCAGCTCACCAGGGTACGGTCAGCCCCAGCATTTT.

The CDR3 bases are TGTGCCATCAGTGAAGGGACAGGGTCTCGGCCCCTCCACTTT. This gives the protein CAISEGTGSRPLHF. The J gene is TRBJ1-6, the V gene TRBV10-3; 9 bases are shared with TRBD1. This CDR3 contains 14 residues. Germline V gives CDR1 ENHRY, CDR2 SYGVKD. V gave up 3 bases and J gave up 13 bases; unmatched junction bases: 7.

The chain carries TRBV3-1 (or the pseudogene TRBV3-2) and TRBJ2-1; the match to TRBD2 covers 9 bases. The CDR3 has 15 amino acids. V shed 6 bases, J shed 6 bases, and the junction held 9 bases outside the gene matches. Germline values: CDR1 LGHDT, CDR2 YNNKEL (reference sequence). CDR3 residues: CASRPGTSPPNEQFF. Written as DNA, the CDR3 is TGTGCCAGCAGACCAGGGACTAGCCCTCCCAATGAGCAGTTCTTC.

The gene calls are TRBV11-3 and TRBJ1-1; no definite D call. The CDR3 length is 14 residues. Per the germline V gene, CDR1 is SGHNT and CDR2 is YENEEA. The V gene lost 5 bases and the J gene lost 6 bases, with 16 bases spanning the gap. CDR3 sequence reads: CASSPRRARAEAFF. The CDR3 region has the DNA TGTGCCAGCAGCCCTCGACGGGCAAGGGCTGAAGCTTTCTTT.

The V gene is TRBV24-1, the J gene TRBJ2-3, with unresolved D. The germline V and J ends were trimmed by 9 bases and 1 base, with 10 bases remaining between them. Germline CDR1 is KGHDR and CDR2 is SFDVKD. The CDR3 is 13 residues long. CDR3 in DNA: TGTGCCACCGGTGTCGACGGCACAGATACGCAGTATTTT. Its protein is CATGVDGTDTQYF.

This clone came up once. The J gene is TRBJ2-2, the V gene TRBV27, with TRBD2 identical over 7 bases. CDR1 and CDR2 (germline): MNHEY, SMNVEV (reference sequence). J gave up 5 bases and V 1 base, and 4 bases lay outside the gene matches. The CDR3 runs 15 residues. CDR3 protein: CASSLLAGGTGELFF. In nucleotides, the CDR3 is TGTGCCAGCAGTTTATTAGCCGGGGGGACCGGGGAGCTGTTTTTT.

This sequence joins TRBV6-5 and TRBJ2-7; D is ambiguous. Germline V gene lookup returns CDR1 MNHEY and CDR2 SVGAGI. The CDR3 length is 15 residues. The V end lost 0 bases, the J end lost 4 bases, and 13 bases lay between the germline ends. The CDR3 DNA is TGTGCCAGCAGTTACTCGGGTACAGATGATTACGAGCAGTACTTC. This gives the protein CASSYSGTDDYEQYF.

The genes are TRBV10-1 and TRBJ2-1; D unclear. Trimming took off 2 bases at V and 11 bases at J, with 19 bases between the two ends. This CDR3 contains 15 residues. Germline CDR1 WNHNN, CDR2 SYGVQD (reference sequence). The CDR3 DNA is TGCGCCAGCAGTGAGGGCAGCGAAATCGGTAATAAGCAGTTCTTC. Encoded protein: CASSEGSEIGNKQFF.

This clone was seen only once. This chain connects TRBV12-3 or TRBV12-4 to TRBJ2-1, with TRBD1 identical over 7 bases. The length of the CDR3 is 13 residues. With V trimmed by 2 bases and J by 10 bases, 5 bases remained unmatched. This chain's CDR3 is CASSLKGGGEQFF. CDR3 DNA: TGTGCCAGCAGTTTAAAAGGGGGCGGGGAGCAGTTCTTC.

The V and J genes are TRBV10-3 and TRBJ2-7, with TRBD2 matching over 12 bases. V shed 7 bases and J 3 bases; nucleotides not matched to a gene: 10. Germline V lookup: CDR1 ENHRY, CDR2 SYGVKD. There are 16 residues in the CDR3. DNA of the CDR3: TGTGCCATCACCCACTCAGGACTAGCGGGGAACTACGAGCAGTACTTC. Encoded protein: CAITHSGLAGNYEQYF.

In its sample, this clone was seen once. The gene calls are TRBV28 and TRBJ2-4; D is uncertain. The CDR3 is 11 residues long. Germline V gene sequence: CDR1 MDHEN, CDR2 SYDVKM. V lost 6 bases, J lost 5 bases, and 5 bases lay in between. The CDR3 region has the DNA TGTGCCAGCAGAACTGAAAACATTCAGTACTTC. Protein sequence: CASRTENIQYF.

The chain combines TRBV2 with TRBJ2-5; a possible D gene is TRBD1 (5 bases). CDR1 and CDR2 from the germline V gene are SNHLY and FYNNEI. Trimming pared 5 bases from V and 1 base from J, leaving 14 bases between. This CDR3 comprises 15 residues. The CDR3 is CASSTGLRIQETQYF. CDR3 DNA sequence: TGTGCCAGCAGTACAGGCCTTCGGATCCAAGAGACCCAGTACTTC.

The rearrangement uses TRBV28 and TRBJ1-1; D not resolved. V was pared by 6 bases and J by 3 bases, with 8 bases between. The CDR3 has 12 amino acids. The germline V gene encodes CDR1 MDHEN and CDR2 SYDVKM. The CDR3 DNA is TGTGCCAGCAGGGTACAGTACACTGAAGCTTTCTTT. Translated: CASRVQYTEAFF.

The gene calls are TRBV9 and TRBJ2-1; 9 bases map to TRBD2. The ends lost 3 bases at V and 2 bases at J; junction bases unmatched: 6. The CDR3 totals 16 residues. Germline V gene data show CDR1 as SGDLS and CDR2 as YYNGEE. The CDR3 nucleotides are TGTGCCAGCAGCGGATTAGCGGGGGTACCCTACAATGAGCAGTTCTTC. Amino acids: CASSGLAGVPYNEQFF.

On this clone: This sample includes further DNA sequences coding for the same CDR3. The V and J genes are TRBV5-1 and TRBJ1-1, with D possibly matching TRBD1 (5 bases). The germline CDR1 and CDR2 sequences are SGHRS and YFSETQ. With 0 bases removed from V and 5 bases from J, the gap between germline ends came to 8 bases. This CDR3 has 13 residues. The CDR3 nucleotides are TGCGCCAGCAGCTTGGGGGGGATTACTGAAGCTTTCTTT. It translates to CASSLGGITEAFF.

This rearrangement joins TRBV5-1 to TRBJ2-3, with 8 bases matching TRBD2. This CDR3 is 16 amino acids long. Germline V gene data show CDR1 as SGHRS and CDR2 as YFSETQ. The trim removed 0 bases at V and 0 bases at J, leaving 3 bases unmatched. The CDR3 here is CASSLGASGSTDTQYF. The CDR3 DNA sequence: TGCGCCAGCAGCTTGGGGGCTAGCGGGAGCACAGATACGCAGTATTTT.